The 20 T cell receptor beta chains given below trace back to one sample, sequenced in a study of shared clonotypes between healthy human individuals. The repertoire was sequenced with immunoSEQ multiplex PCR; TCRdb's copy has only in-frame clones and lacks some. The table has around 500,000 clones, roughly 78% seen once. The sequenced sample consisted of PBMCs. Receptors originate from a woman between 40 and 55 years old in good health. Some clones in this sample may be carry-over from other donors' samples.

V and J are TRBV6-5 and TRBJ1-4, with TRBD1 identical over 7 bases. CDR1 and CDR2 from the germline V gene are MNHEY and SVGAGI. This CDR3 spans 14 amino acids. The V segment lost 5 bases and the J segment 3 bases; nucleotides outside the gene matches: 3. CDR3 residues: CASSPQGSNEKLFF. As DNA, the CDR3 is TGTGCCAGCAGTCCACAGGGGTCTAATGAAAAACTGTTTTTT.

V and J are TRBV7-9 and TRBJ2-7; TRBD2 matches 14 bases. The CDR3 length is 15 residues. The ends lost 3 bases at V and 7 bases at J; junction bases unmatched: 5. CDR1 and CDR2 (germline): SEHNR, FQNEAQ (reference sequence). Here the CDR3 DNA reads TGTGCCAGCAGCTTCGGACTAGCGGGAGGCTGGGAGCAGTACTTC. This gives the protein CASSFGLAGGWEQYF.

A note on this clone: The junction does not match germline at one end; this may be a read error. This chain joins TRBV6-4 and TRBJ2-7, with unresolved D. Per the germline V gene, CDR1 is MRHNA and CDR2 is SNTAGT. There are 13 residues in the CDR3. This CDR3 reads CASSYSADYEQYF. The CDR3, as DNA: TGTGCCAGCAGTTACTCGGCGGACTACGAGCAGTACTTC.

V usage is TRBV30 and J usage is TRBJ2-3; D is perhaps TRBD1 (6 bases). Germline lookup yields CDR1 GTSNPN and CDR2 SVGIG (reference sequence). CDR3 length: 15 residues. V was pared by 4 bases and J by 1 base, with 15 bases between. The CDR3 DNA reads as TGTGCCTGGACTCCCGTGGGGGCTGGCACAGATACGCAGTATTTT. It translates to CAWTPVGAGTDTQYF. The full variable domain, rest sourced from reference TRBV30 and TRBJ2-3, is SQTIHQWPATLVQPVGSPLSLECTVEGTSNPNLYWYRQAAGRGLQLLFYSVGIGQISSEVPQNLSASRPQDRQFILSSKKLLLSDSGFYLCAWTPVGAGTDTQYFGPGTRLTVL.

This rearrangement joins TRBV6-1 to TRBJ2-7; tentative D call: TRBD1 (5 bases). CDR3 length: 12 amino acids. Germline-derived CDR1 and CDR2 are MNHNS and SASEGT. V was clipped by 8 bases and J by 5 bases, with 13 bases between them. The CDR3 region is CASGAVFNEQYF. The CDR3 DNA is TGTGCCAGCGGGGCGGTGTTTAACGAGCAGTACTTC.

The chain carries TRBV4-2 and TRBJ2-6; tentatively, D is TRBD2 (5 bases). This CDR3 comprises 19 residues. Trimming pared 4 bases from V and 0 bases from J, leaving 19 bases between. The germline V gene encodes CDR1 LGHNA and CDR2 YNFKEQ. CDR3 residues: CASSRVNQRGLSGANVLTF. Written as DNA, the CDR3 is TGTGCCAGCAGCCGCGTGAATCAGCGCGGGCTCTCTGGGGCCAACGTCCTGACTTTC.

The sample holds a few counts of this clone. This sequence joins TRBV7-8 and TRBJ1-4, with 9 bases that match TRBD1. Germline CDR1 reads SGHVS; CDR2 reads FQNEAQ. The CDR3 has 15 residues. Germline trimming cut 4 bases from V and 7 bases from J; bases unmatched to any gene: 7. The CDR3: CASSYRTGVGEKLFF. CDR3 sequence (DNA): TGTGCCAGCAGCTACCGGACAGGGGTGGGTGAAAAACTGTTTTTT.

V usage is TRBV7-9 and J usage is TRBJ2-7; 7 bases fit TRBD2. In germline, CDR1 is SEHNR, CDR2 FQNEAQ (reference sequence). V dropped 2 bases and J dropped 3; count of bases not matched to a gene: 7. The CDR3 loop spans 15 amino acids. The CDR3: CASSLMAGVIYEQYF. CDR3 nucleotide sequence: TGTGCCAGCAGCTTAATGGCGGGAGTTATCTACGAGCAGTACTTC.

This chain joins TRBV15 and TRBJ2-1; 9 bases are shared with TRBD1. The V segment lost 4 bases and the J segment 4 bases; nucleotides outside the gene matches: 5. The germline V gene has CDR1 LNHNV and CDR2 YYDKDF (reference sequence). The CDR3 sequence is 15 residues long. CDR3 sequence reads: CATSKDRGKYNEQFF. DNA of the CDR3: TGTGCCACCAGCAAAGACAGGGGGAAGTACAATGAGCAGTTCTTC.

This clone was detected only once. A junction end diverges from the germline sequence, so it may reflect a read error. Other DNA sequences in this specimen translate into the identical CDR3. This sequence joins TRBV7-9 and TRBJ1-1, with TRBD1 as a possible D gene (5 bases). The CDR3 is 14 amino acids. From germline, CDR1 is SEHNR and CDR2 FQNEAQ (reference sequence). The CDR3 DNA is TGCGCCAGCAGCTCTTACAGGAGCATCACTGAAGCTTTCTTT. Its protein is CASSSYRSITEAFF. The variable domain in full, with the rest retrieved from reference TRBV7-9 and TRBJ1-1, is DTGVSQNPRHKITKRGQNVTFRCDPISEHNRLYWYRQTLGQGPEFLTYFQNEAQLEKSRLLSDRFSAERPKGSFSTLEIQRTEQGDSAMYLCASSSYRSITEAFFGQGTRLTVV.

The chain carries TRBV30 and TRBJ2-1; possibly TRBD2 for D (6 bases). The germline gives CDR1 GTSNPN, CDR2 SVGIG (reference sequence). The CDR3 spans 15 residues. Trimming shortened V by 0 bases and J by 4 bases, and 13 bases separated the two germline ends. CDR3 sequence reads: CAWSVPGSLYNEQFF. CDR3 DNA: TGTGCCTGGAGTGTACCCGGGAGCCTTTACAATGAGCAGTTCTTC.

With regard to this clone: The sample contains more than one DNA sequence encoding this CDR3. The chain recombines TRBV6-1 with TRBJ2-3, with D possibly TRBD1 on 5 matching bases. The CDR3 contains 14 residues. V shed 9 bases and J shed 4 bases, with 17 bases lying between them. Germline CDR1 and CDR2: MNHNS and SASEGT. CDR3 in DNA: TGTGCCAGTGGGGCGGCTTGGGGCCCAGATACGCAGTATTTT. This encodes CASGAAWGPDTQYF.

On this clone: The identical CDR3 is also encoded by other nucleotide sequences in the sample. The CDR3 region is CASSLVGGGQPQHF. DNA of the CDR3: TGCGCCAGCAGCCTGGTGGGGGGAGGTCAGCCCCAGCATTTT. The rearrangement joins TRBV5-1 to TRBJ1-5; the D gene is possibly TRBD1 (5 bases). The germline V gene encodes CDR1 SGHRS and CDR2 YFSETQ. CDR3 length equals 14 residues. V was trimmed by 4 bases and J by 6 bases, leaving 14 bases between them. Full variable domain (remainder filled in from reference TRBV5-1 and TRBJ1-5): KAGVTQTPRYLIKTRGQQVTLSCSPISGHRSVSWYQQTPGQGLQFLFEYFSETQRNKGNFPGRFSGRQFSNSRSEMNVSTLELGDSALYLCASSLVGGGQPQHFGDGTRLSIL.

The rearrangement uses TRBV7-2 and TRBJ2-1; the D gene is possibly TRBD1 (5 bases). Trimming pared 6 bases from V and 12 bases from J, leaving 12 bases between. The CDR3 extends over 11 amino acids. Germline assignment: CDR1 SGHTA and CDR2 FQGNSA. The CDR3 spells CASREGVRQFF. In DNA, the CDR3 is TGTGCCAGCAGAGAAGGGGTACGGCAGTTCTTC.

The chain carries TRBV12-1 and TRBJ2-3; the table assigns TRBD2, which was not confirmed against the DNA. TRBV12-1 is termed a pseudogene. CDR3 length: 16 residues. The CDR3 loop is CASSFVPLTSTDTQYF. The CDR3 DNA is TGTGCCAGCAGCTTTGTTCCACTTACTAGCACAGATACGCAGTATTTT.

This clone has a handful of counts. The rearrangement links TRBV19 to TRBJ2-3; no clear D. Trimming pared 6 bases from V and 2 bases from J, leaving 15 bases between. The CDR3 has 15 amino acids. Germline loops: CDR1 LNHDA, CDR2 SQIVND (reference sequence). The CDR3, as DNA: TGTGCCAGTAGGCCCCGTGGAACACACACAGATACGCAGTATTTT. Amino acids: CASRPRGTHTDTQYF.

V is TRBV18 and J is TRBJ1-3; D not certain. V dropped 3 bases and J dropped 3 bases, with 18 bases sitting between them. Per germline, CDR1 KGHSH and CDR2 LQKENI. The CDR3 totals 17 residues. The CDR3 DNA follows: TGTGCCAGCTCACCGCAATCACACGGCTCGGTTGGAAACACCATATATTTT. Translating gives CASSPQSHGSVGNTIYF.

V gene TRBV10-3 combines with J gene TRBJ2-7; 10 positions match TRBD2. The V segment lost 10 bases and the J segment 3 bases; nucleotides outside the gene matches: 18. The CDR3 spans 17 residues. Germline lookup yields CDR1 ENHRY and CDR2 SYGVKD. Here the CDR3 DNA reads TGTGCCACCGGACTGACTAGCGGGTCCCTAGGTGTCTACGAGCAGTACTTC. Protein: CATGLTSGSLGVYEQYF.

The chain carries TRBV27 and TRBJ2-3, with D hard to call. V lost 5 bases, J lost 3 bases, and 18 bases lay in between. CDR1 and CDR2 from the germline V gene are MNHEY and SMNVEV (reference sequence). The CDR3 is 16 residues long. CDR3 in amino acids: CASSTTGRSATDTQYF. The CDR3 region has the DNA TGTGCCAGCAGTACTACGGGCAGGTCAGCGACAGATACGCAGTATTTT.

This chain joins TRBV7-9 and TRBJ1-1, with D possibly TRBD1 on 6 matching bases. There are 13 residues in the CDR3. CDR1 and CDR2 from the germline V gene are SEHNR and FQNEAQ (reference sequence). V was trimmed by 8 bases and J by 2 bases, leaving 12 bases between them. CDR3 protein: CASGLGGNTEAFF. The CDR3 bases are TGTGCCAGCGGACTGGGGGGCAACACTGAAGCTTTCTTT.